Each of the 4 T cell receptor beta chains below was sequenced from the same sample in a study of memory B cells and T cells in multiple sclerosis. Some clones are missing from TCRdb's copy, which holds only in-frame ones; the method was immunoSEQ multiplex PCR. The sample consists of under 50,000 clones, over 70% of them appearing once. Their target antigens are unknown. Separate sequencing covered autoproliferating (CFSE-dim) and non-proliferating (CFSE-high) T cells from stimulus-free culture. Roughly 5.2x10^7 CFSE-labeled PBMCs were cultured around 7 days unstimulated, then replicate wells were pooled. Sequenced sample: PBMCs from blood kept in culture. The source is a human donor with multiple sclerosis.

This chain uses TRBV14 with TRBJ1-3, with TRBD1 matching 9 bases. Looked up from germline, CDR1 is SGHDN and CDR2 is FVKESK. The CDR3 extends over 16 amino acids. The V segment lost 1 base and the J segment 3 bases; nucleotides outside the gene matches: 4. The CDR3 loop reads CASSQVGDRVGNTIYF. In nucleotides, the CDR3 is TGTGCCAGCAGCCAAGTCGGGGACAGGGTTGGAAACACCATATATTTT.

The gene calls are TRBV6-6 and TRBJ2-7; a possible D gene is TRBD2 (6 bases). The CDR3 contains 13 residues. V dropped 5 bases and J dropped 5 bases, with 13 bases sitting between them. Germline-derived CDR1 and CDR2 are MNHNY and SVGAGI (reference sequence). This CDR3 reads CASSPPGLNEQYF. In nucleotides, the CDR3 is TGTGCCAGCAGTCCCCCGGGACTTAACGAGCAGTACTTC.

V is TRBV11-2 and J is TRBJ2-2, with D possibly being TRBD1 (6 bases). Trimming removed 5 bases at V and 1 base at J, with 8 bases between. Germline CDR1 and CDR2: SGHAT and FQNNGV. This CDR3 region has 14 residues. The CDR3 protein is CASSATGNTGELFF. CDR3 nucleotide sequence: TGTGCCAGCAGCGCGACAGGGAACACCGGGGAGCTGTTTTTT.

This sequence joins TRBV6-6 and TRBJ1-5, with 7 bases that match TRBD1. The CDR3 covers 16 residues. Trimming cost V 3 bases and J 0 bases; bases outside gene matches: 5. The germline V gene has CDR1 MNHNY and CDR2 SVGAGI (reference sequence). The CDR3 spells CASSYIGQASNQPQHF. In DNA, the CDR3 is TGTGCCAGCAGTTATATAGGACAGGCTAGCAATCAGCCCCAGCATTTT.